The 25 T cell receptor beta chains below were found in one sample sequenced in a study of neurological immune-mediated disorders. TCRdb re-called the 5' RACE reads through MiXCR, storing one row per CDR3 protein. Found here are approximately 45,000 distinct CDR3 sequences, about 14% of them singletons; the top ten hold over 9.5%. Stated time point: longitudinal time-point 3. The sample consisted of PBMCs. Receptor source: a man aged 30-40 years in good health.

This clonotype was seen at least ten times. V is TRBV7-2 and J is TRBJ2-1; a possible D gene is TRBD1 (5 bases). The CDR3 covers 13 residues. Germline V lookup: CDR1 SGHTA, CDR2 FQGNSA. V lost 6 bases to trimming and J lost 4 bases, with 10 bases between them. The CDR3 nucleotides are TGTGCCAGCAGACAGGTCTTGTACAATGAGCAGTTCTTC. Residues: CASRQVLYNEQFF.

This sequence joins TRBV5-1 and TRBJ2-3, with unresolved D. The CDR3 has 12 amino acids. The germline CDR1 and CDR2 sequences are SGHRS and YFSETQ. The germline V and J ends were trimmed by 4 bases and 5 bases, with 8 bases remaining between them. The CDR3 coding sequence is TGCGCCAGCAGCCTAAGTCAAGATACGCAGTATTTT. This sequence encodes CASSLSQDTQYF.

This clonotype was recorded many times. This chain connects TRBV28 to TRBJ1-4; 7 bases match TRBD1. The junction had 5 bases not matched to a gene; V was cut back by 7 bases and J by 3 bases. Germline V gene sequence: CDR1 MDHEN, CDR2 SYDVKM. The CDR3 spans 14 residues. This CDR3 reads CASIRGTANEKLFF. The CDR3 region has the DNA TGTGCCAGCATCCGCGGGACAGCTAATGAAAAACTGTTTTTT.

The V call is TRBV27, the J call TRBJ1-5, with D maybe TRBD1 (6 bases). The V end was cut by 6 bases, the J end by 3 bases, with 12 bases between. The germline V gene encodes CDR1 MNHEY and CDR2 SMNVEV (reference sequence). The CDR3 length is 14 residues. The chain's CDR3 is CASSMDSLNQPQHF. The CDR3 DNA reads TGTGCCAGCAGCATGGACAGCCTCAATCAGCCCCAGCATTTT.

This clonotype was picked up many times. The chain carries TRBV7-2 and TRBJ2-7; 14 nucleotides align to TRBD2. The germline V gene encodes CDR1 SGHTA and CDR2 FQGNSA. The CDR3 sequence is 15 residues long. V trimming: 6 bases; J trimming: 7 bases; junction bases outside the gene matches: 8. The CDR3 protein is CASSGLRTSGREQYF. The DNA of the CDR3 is TGTGCCAGCAGTGGTTTAAGGACTAGCGGGAGGGAGCAGTACTTC.

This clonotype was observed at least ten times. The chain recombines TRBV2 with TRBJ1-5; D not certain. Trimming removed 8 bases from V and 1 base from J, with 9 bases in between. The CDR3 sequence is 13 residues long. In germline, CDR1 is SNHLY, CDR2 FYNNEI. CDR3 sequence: CASPDPSNQPQHF. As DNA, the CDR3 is TGTGCCAGCCCGGACCCAAGCAATCAGCCCCAGCATTTT.

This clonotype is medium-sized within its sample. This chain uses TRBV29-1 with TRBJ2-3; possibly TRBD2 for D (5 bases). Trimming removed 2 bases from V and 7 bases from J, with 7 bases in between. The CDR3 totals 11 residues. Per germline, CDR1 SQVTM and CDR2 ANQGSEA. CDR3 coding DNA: TGCAGCGTTGAATTCGGGAATACGCAGTATTTT. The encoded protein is CSVEFGNTQYF.

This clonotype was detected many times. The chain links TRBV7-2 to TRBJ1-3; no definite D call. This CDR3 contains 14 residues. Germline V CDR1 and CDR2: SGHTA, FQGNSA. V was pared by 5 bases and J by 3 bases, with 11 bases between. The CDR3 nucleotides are TGTGCCAGCAGCCAGGCTGGGGTTGGAAACACCATATATTTT. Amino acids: CASSQAGVGNTIYF. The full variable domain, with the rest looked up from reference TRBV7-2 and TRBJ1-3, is GAGVSQSPSNKVTEKGKDVELRCDPISGHTALYWYRQSLGQGLEFLIYFQGNSAPDKSGLPSDRFSAERTGGSVSTLTIQRTQQEDSAVYLCASSQAGVGNTIYFGEGSWLTVV.

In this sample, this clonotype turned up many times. CDR3 coding DNA: TGTGCCAGCAGTCCTAGGGGGAGCGCAGATACGCAGTATTTT. As protein: CASSPRGSADTQYF. The gene calls are TRBV12-3 or TRBV12-4 and TRBJ2-3; weak D call: TRBD1 (6 bases). Trimming removed 5 bases from V and 4 bases from J, with 13 bases in between. CDR3 length: 14 residues.

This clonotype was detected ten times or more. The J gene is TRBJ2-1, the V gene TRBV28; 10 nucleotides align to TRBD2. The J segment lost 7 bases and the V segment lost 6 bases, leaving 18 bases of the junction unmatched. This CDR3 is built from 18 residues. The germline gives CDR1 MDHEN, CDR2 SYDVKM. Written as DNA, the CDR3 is TGTGCCAGCAGACCCCAGGGGGGCTCTAGCGGGAGAGGGAATGAGCAGTTCTTC. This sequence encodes CASRPQGGSSGRGNEQFF.

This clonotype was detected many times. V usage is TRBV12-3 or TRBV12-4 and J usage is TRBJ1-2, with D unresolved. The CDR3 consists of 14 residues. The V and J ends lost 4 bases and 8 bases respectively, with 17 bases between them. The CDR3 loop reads CASSSTGAAPGYTF. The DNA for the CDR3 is TGTGCCAGCAGTTCGACCGGTGCGGCTCCGGGCTACACCTTC.

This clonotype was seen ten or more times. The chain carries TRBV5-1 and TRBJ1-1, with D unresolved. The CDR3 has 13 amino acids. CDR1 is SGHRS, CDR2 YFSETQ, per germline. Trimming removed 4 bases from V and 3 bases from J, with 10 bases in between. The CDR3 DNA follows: TGCGCCAGCAGCCCGCGGGCGGACACTGAAGCTTTCTTT. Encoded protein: CASSPRADTEAFF.

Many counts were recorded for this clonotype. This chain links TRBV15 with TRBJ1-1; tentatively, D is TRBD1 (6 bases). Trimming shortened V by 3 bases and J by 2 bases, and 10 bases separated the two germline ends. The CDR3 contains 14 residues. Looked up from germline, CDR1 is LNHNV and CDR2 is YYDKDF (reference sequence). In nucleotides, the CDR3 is TGTGCCACCAGCAGGCTAGGGGGAAACACTGAAGCTTTCTTT. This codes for CATSRLGGNTEAFF.

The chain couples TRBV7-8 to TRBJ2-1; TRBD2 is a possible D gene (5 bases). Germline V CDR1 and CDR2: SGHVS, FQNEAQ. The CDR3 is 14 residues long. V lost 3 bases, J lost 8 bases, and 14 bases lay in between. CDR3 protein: CASSFGVRRDEQFF. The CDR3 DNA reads TGTGCCAGCAGCTTTGGGGTTAGGCGGGATGAGCAGTTCTTC.

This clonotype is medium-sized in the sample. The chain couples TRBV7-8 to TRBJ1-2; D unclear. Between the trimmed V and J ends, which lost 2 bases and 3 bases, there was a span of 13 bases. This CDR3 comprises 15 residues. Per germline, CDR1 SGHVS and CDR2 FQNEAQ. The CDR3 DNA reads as TGTGCCAGCAGCTTAACCCCCTTCTCGGACTATGGCTACACCTTC. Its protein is CASSLTPFSDYGYTF.

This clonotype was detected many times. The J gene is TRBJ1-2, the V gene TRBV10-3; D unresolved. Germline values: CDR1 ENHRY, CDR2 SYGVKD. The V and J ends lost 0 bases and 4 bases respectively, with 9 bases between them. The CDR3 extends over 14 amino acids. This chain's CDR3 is CAISESTHTYGYTF. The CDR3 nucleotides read TGTGCCATCAGTGAGTCGACTCACACCTATGGCTACACCTTC.

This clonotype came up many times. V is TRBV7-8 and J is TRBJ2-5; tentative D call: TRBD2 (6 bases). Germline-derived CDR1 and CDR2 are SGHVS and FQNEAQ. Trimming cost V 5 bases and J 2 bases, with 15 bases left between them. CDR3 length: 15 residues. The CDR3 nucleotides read TGTGCCAGCAGCCGAGGGGCACGGGAGCAAGAGACCCAGTACTTC. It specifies CASSRGAREQETQYF.

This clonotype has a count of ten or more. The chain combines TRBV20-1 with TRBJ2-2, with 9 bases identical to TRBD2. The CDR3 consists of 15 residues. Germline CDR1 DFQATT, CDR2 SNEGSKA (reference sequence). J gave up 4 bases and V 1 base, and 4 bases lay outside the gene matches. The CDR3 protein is CSARGGRVSTGELFF. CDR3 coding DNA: TGCAGTGCTAGAGGCGGGAGGGTTAGCACCGGGGAGCTGTTTTTT.

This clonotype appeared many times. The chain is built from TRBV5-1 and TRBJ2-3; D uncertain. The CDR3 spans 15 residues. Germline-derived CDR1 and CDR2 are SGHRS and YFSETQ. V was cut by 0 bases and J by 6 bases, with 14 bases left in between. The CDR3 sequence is CASSLDLTLRDTQYF. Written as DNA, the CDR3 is TGCGCCAGCAGCTTGGACCTGACCCTACGGGATACGCAGTATTTT.

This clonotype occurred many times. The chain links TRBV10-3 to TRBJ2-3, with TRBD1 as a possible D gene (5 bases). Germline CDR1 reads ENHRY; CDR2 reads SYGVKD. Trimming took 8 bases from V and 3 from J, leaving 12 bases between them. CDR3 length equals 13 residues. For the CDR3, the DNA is TGTGCCATCCAAGGGGCAGGGACAGATACGCAGTATTTT. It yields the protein CAIQGAGTDTQYF.

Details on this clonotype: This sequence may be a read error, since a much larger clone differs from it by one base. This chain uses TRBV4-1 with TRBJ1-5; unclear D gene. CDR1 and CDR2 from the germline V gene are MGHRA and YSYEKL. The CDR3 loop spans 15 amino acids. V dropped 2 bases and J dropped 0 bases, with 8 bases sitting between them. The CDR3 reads CASSQWWNSNQPQHF. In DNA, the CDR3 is TGCGCCAGCAGCCAATGGTGGAATAGCAATCAGCCCCAGCATTTT.

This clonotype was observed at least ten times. The CDR3 region has the DNA TGTGCCAGCAGTTCCCCCGCCGCACTGGGGGGGCGCCGGGACGCCGGGGTAGAAGACAATGAGCAGTTCTTC. Amino acid sequence: CASSSPAALGGRRDAGVEDNEQFF. The V and J genes are TRBV28 and TRBJ2-1; D perhaps matches TRBD2 (7 bases). Germline-derived CDR1 and CDR2 are MDHEN and SYDVKM. V lost 4 bases and J lost 5, with 42 bases in between. There are 24 residues in the CDR3.

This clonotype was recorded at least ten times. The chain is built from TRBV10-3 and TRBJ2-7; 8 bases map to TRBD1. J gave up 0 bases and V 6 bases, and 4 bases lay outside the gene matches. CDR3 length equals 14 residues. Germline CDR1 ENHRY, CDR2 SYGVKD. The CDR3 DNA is TGTGCCATCAGCCAGGGACAGGCCTCCTACGAGCAGTACTTC. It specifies CAISQGQASYEQYF.

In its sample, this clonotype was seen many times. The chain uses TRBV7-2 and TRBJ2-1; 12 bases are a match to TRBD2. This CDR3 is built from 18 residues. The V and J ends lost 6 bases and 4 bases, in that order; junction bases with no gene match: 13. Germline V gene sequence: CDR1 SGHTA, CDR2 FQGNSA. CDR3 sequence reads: CASRVLAGGPGSYNEQFF. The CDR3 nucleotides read TGTGCCAGCAGAGTTCTAGCGGGAGGGCCCGGGAGTTACAATGAGCAGTTCTTC.

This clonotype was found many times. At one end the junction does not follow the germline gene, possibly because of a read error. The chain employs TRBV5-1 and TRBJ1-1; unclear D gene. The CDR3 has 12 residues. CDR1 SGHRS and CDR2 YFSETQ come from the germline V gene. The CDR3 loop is CASSLGGPEAFF. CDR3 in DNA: TGCGCCAGCAGCTTGGGTGGCCCTGAGGCTTTCTTT.